What follows are 20 T cell receptor beta chains derived from one specimen sequenced in a study of cytomegalovirus exposure and HLA in healthy donors. Researchers ran the PCR with 60 Vbeta and 13 Jbeta primers. Clones were sequenced by immunoSEQ multiplex PCR, and TCRdb holds only the in-frame ones, with some missing. This table has fewer than 200,000 clones, around 80% appearing once. The material sequenced was PBMCs. The receptors shown here come from a woman between 50 and 59 years old in good health and CMV-seronegative.

This clone was recorded a few times. The chain joins TRBV11-2 to TRBJ1-1; 7 bases match TRBD1. Trimming removed 7 bases from V and 3 bases from J; junction bases left unmatched: 11. Germline assignment: CDR1 SGHAT and CDR2 FQNNGV. The CDR3 runs 15 residues. The DNA for the CDR3 is TGTGCCAGCAACATACCGGGACAGCCCCACACTGAAGCTTTCTTT. The encoded protein is CASNIPGQPHTEAFF.

The rearrangement links TRBV28 to TRBJ1-5, with 7 nucleotides matching TRBD1. This CDR3 comprises 14 residues. CDR1 and CDR2 from the germline V gene are MDHEN and SYDVKM. The ends lost 4 bases at V and 7 bases at J; junction bases unmatched: 7. The CDR3 DNA is TGTGCCAGCAGTTGGAAGACAGGGAGACAGCCCCAGCATTTT. Protein product: CASSWKTGRQPQHF.

The chain has TRBV6-1 and TRBJ2-5; TRBD1 agrees at 8 bases. The assigned J gene may be wrong: the sequence end matches TRBJ2-7 better. This CDR3 comprises 14 residues. The germline V gene encodes CDR1 MNHNS and CDR2 SASEGT. The CDR3 region is CASSEQGQVDEQYF. As DNA, the CDR3 is TGTGCCAGCAGTGAACAGGGACAGGTCGACGAGCAGTACTTC.

The J gene is TRBJ1-3, the V gene TRBV5-1; a possible D gene is TRBD1 (6 bases). Germline V lookup: CDR1 SGHRS, CDR2 YFSETQ. V lost 6 bases to trimming and J lost 6 bases, with 19 bases between them. The CDR3 contains 15 residues. The CDR3 sequence: CASTLIPGQKNTIYF. CDR3 coding DNA: TGCGCCAGCACCTTAATCCCTGGACAGAAAAACACCATATATTTT.

The V and J genes are TRBV28 and TRBJ1-1; 8 bases line up with TRBD1. Germline V lookup: CDR1 MDHEN, CDR2 SYDVKM. This CDR3 region has 15 residues. The V gene end was trimmed by 5 bases and the J gene end by 5 bases; junction bases not matched to a gene: 10. The CDR3 loop is CASSKDRELWTEAFF. The CDR3 DNA sequence: TGTGCCAGCAGTAAGGACAGGGAATTGTGGACTGAAGCTTTCTTT.

J is TRBJ2-5 and V is TRBV13; 15 positions match TRBD2. Germline CDR1 PRHDT, CDR2 FYEKMQ (reference sequence). With 4 bases clipped from V and 5 bases from J, the junction kept 5 bases outside the gene matches. This CDR3 comprises 16 residues. Written as DNA, the CDR3 is TGTGCCAGCAGCTCCGGGACTAGCGGGGGGAGGGAGACCCAGTACTTC. Translated: CASSSGTSGGRETQYF.

This chain uses TRBV30 with TRBJ2-3; possible D gene TRBD2, 5 bases. The germline V and J ends were trimmed by 7 bases and 2 bases, with 19 bases remaining between them. There are 15 residues in the CDR3. The germline V gene encodes CDR1 GTSNPN and CDR2 SVGIG (reference sequence). CDR3 DNA sequence: TGTGCCTCCACCGAAGGGAGACATGCCACAGATACGCAGTATTTT. Residues: CASTEGRHATDTQYF. Full variable domain (rest looked up from reference TRBV30 and TRBJ2-3): SQTIHQWPATLVQPVGSPLSLECTVEGTSNPNLYWYRQAAGRGLQLLFYSVGIGQISSEVPQNLSASRPQDRQFILSSKKLLLSDSGFYLCASTEGRHATDTQYFGPGTRLTVL.

The rearrangement uses TRBV28 and TRBJ2-5, with a weak D call TRBD1 (5 bases). Germline assignment: CDR1 MDHEN and CDR2 SYDVKM. V was clipped by 7 bases and J by 0 bases, with 9 bases between them. The CDR3 spans 13 residues. The CDR3 region has the DNA TGTGCCAGCAAGACAGCGTACCAAGAGACCCAGTACTTC. Its translation: CASKTAYQETQYF.

The CDR3 is CASSPNRGLDYGYTF. The CDR3 DNA follows: TGTGCCAGCAGTCCGAACAGGGGGCTCGACTATGGCTACACCTTC. The chain combines TRBV28 with TRBJ1-2; 9 nucleotides line up with TRBD1. This CDR3 spans 15 amino acids. Germline CDR1 is MDHEN and CDR2 is SYDVKM. After removal of 5 bases from V and 3 bases from J, the junction contained 7 bases not matched to a gene.

V usage is TRBV5-4 and J usage is TRBJ2-7, with a tentative D call TRBD1 (5 bases). The CDR3 is made up of 16 amino acids. Germline-derived CDR1 and CDR2 are SGHNT and YYREEE (reference sequence). V gave up 4 bases and J gave up 2 bases, with 19 bases separating them. The CDR3 region is CASSKTGPQGPYEQYF. The CDR3 DNA follows: TGTGCCAGCAGCAAAACCGGGCCCCAGGGCCCCTACGAGCAGTACTTC.

The chain joins TRBV6-5 to TRBJ1-1; 7 positions agree with TRBD1. CDR3 length equals 14 residues. Germline V gene data show CDR1 as MNHEY and CDR2 as SVGAGI. The V segment lost 5 bases and the J segment 5 bases; nucleotides outside the gene matches: 8. CDR3 in DNA: TGTGCCAGCAGTGACCGACAGGGAAGAACTGAAGCTTTCTTT. It specifies CASSDRQGRTEAFF.

The chain employs TRBV6-5 and TRBJ2-7; TRBD2 is a possible D gene (7 bases). Germline loops: CDR1 MNHEY, CDR2 SVGAGI. The V end lost 0 bases, the J end lost 3 bases, and 15 bases lay between the germline ends. The CDR3 runs to 16 residues. The CDR3 region is CASSYSTAGASYEQYF. The CDR3 DNA is TGTGCCAGCAGTTACTCGACGGCGGGGGCTAGCTACGAGCAGTACTTC.

This clone was counted once. V is TRBV12-2 and J is TRBJ2-2; TRBD1 is the table's D call, not checked against the DNA. TRBV12-2 is noted as a pseudogene. CDR3 size: 16 residues. This CDR3 is CASRLAWTGNTGELFF. The CDR3 bases are TGTGCAAGTCGCTTAGCGTGGACAGGGAACACCGGGGAGCTGTTTTTT.

The V and J genes are TRBV29-1 and TRBJ1-1; D is perhaps TRBD1 (5 bases). Trimming pared 7 bases from V and 0 bases from J, leaving 12 bases between. The CDR3 totals 13 residues. Germline V gene sequence: CDR1 SQVTM, CDR2 ANQGSEA. The CDR3 bases are TGCAGCGCCCGACAGAGCATGAACACTGAAGCTTTCTTT. It translates to CSARQSMNTEAFF.

The gene calls are TRBV7-9 and TRBJ2-5; D may be TRBD2 (5 bases). Per the germline V gene, CDR1 is SEHNR and CDR2 is FQNEAQ (reference sequence). CDR3 length: 13 residues. V gave up 1 base and J gave up 3 bases, with 6 bases separating them. The CDR3 DNA follows: TGTGCCAGCAGCTTAGGGGGAGAAGAGACCCAGTACTTC. Amino acid sequence: CASSLGGEETQYF.

This clone was counted only a few times. The rearrangement uses TRBV4-3 and TRBJ2-7; 7 bases agree with TRBD1. The CDR3 spans 13 residues. Germline trimming cut 0 bases from V and 10 bases from J; bases unmatched to any gene: 6. The germline V gene encodes CDR1 LGHNA and CDR2 YSLEER. CDR3 amino acids: CASSQDRQGLQYF. CDR3 DNA: TGCGCCAGCAGCCAAGATCGACAGGGCTTACAGTACTTC.

The rearrangement links TRBV2 to TRBJ2-7; 7 positions agree with TRBD1. CDR1 SNHLY and CDR2 FYNNEI come from the germline V gene. The CDR3 runs 13 residues. V shed 6 bases and J 5 bases; nucleotides not matched to a gene: 7. The CDR3 protein is CASRPGTVNEQYF. CDR3 sequence (DNA): TGTGCCAGCAGGCCCGGGACAGTTAACGAGCAGTACTTC.

This clone appeared a few times. J is TRBJ2-7 and V is TRBV2; a weak D match, TRBD1 (5 bases). The V end lost 8 bases, the J end lost 5 bases, and 16 bases lay between the germline ends. There are 13 residues in the CDR3. Germline CDR1 reads SNHLY; CDR2 reads FYNNEI. The CDR3 bases are TGTGCCAGCTCCCAAGCAGGGCGCCACGAGCAGTACTTC. Translated, it gives CASSQAGRHEQYF.

This chain links TRBV7-6 with TRBJ1-2; D might be TRBD1 (6 bases). V was cut by 8 bases and J by 8 bases, with 15 bases left in between. This CDR3 has 12 residues. Germline CDR1 and CDR2: SGHVS and FNYEAQ. In nucleotides, the CDR3 is TGTGCCAGCTCCTTGGGGGGGCTAGGCTACACCTTC. It encodes CASSLGGLGYTF.

The chain has TRBV4-3 and TRBJ1-4; 7 nucleotides align to TRBD1. The germline gives CDR1 LGHNA, CDR2 YSLEER. This CDR3 region has 15 residues. J lost 12 bases, V lost 4 bases, and 14 bases had no gene match. The CDR3 spells CASSPRTGDGLELFF. CDR3 bases: TGCGCCAGCAGCCCACGAACAGGGGATGGGTTGGAACTGTTTTTT.